The rows below give T cell receptor beta chains drawn from one sample of a study of CD8+ T cells in alopecia areata. Sequencing was performed with immunoSEQ multiplex PCR; in TCRdb, only in-frame clones are kept and a portion is missing. The sample has 180,000 or so clones; roughly half are singletons. Sequences were derived from CD8+ T cells sorted from blood, sampled at approximately week 52, from a patient treated with tofacitinib. The receptors here all came from a human donor with alopecia areata. Each CDR3 is given with its conserved first and last residue. Fields, in order: D gene, clone size, J gene, V gene, CDR3 protein, CDR3 DNA. The D gene is left open where the match is weak. Clone size is stated in some rows and not others, as once, few, many or a class when expanded.

TRBD1	few	TRBJ1-5	TRBV15	CATSRDSDRCCQPQHF	TGTGCCACCAGCAGAGATTCGGACAGGTGCTGTCAGCCCCAGCATTTT
.	few	TRBJ2-5	TRBV30	CAWGILTGETQYF	TGTGCCTGGGGAATCCTTACAGGGGAGACCCAGTACTTC
.	.	TRBJ1-1	TRBV30	CAWSGDLRGDTEAFF	TGTGCCTGGAGTGGGGACCTTCGGGGGGACACTGAAGCTTTCTTT
TRBD2	.	TRBJ2-1	TRBV2	CASSEGSGGLEQFF	TGTGCCAGCAGTGAAGGAAGCGGGGGACTTGAGCAGTTCTTC
.	.	TRBJ1-2	TRBV14	CASSQERHYGYTF	TGTGCCAGCAGCCAAGAACGGCACTATGGCTACACCTTC
.	.	TRBJ2-2	TRBV7-7	CASSPGFAGELFF	TGTGCTAGCAGCCCAGGGTTCGCCGGGGAGCTGTTTTTT
.	.	TRBJ1-3	TRBV5-6	CASSWDSGNTIYF	TGTGCCAGCAGCTGGGACTCCGGAAACACCATATATTTT
.	.	TRBJ2-7	TRBV14	CASSQVRDTISDEQYF	TGTGCCAGCAGCCAAGTACGAGACACTATCTCGGACGAGCAGTACTTC
.	.	TRBJ2-2	TRBV19	CASSTQTGLGELFF	TGTGCCAGTAGTACCCAAACCGGGCTCGGGGAGCTGTTTTTT
.	.	TRBJ1-2	TRBV30	CAWKSGYGYTF	TGTGCCTGGAAATCCGGGTATGGCTACACCTTC
.	.	TRBJ2-1	TRBV29-1	CSAWGQGYNEQFF	TGCAGCGCCTGGGGGCAAGGATACAATGAGCAGTTCTTC
.	few	TRBJ1-3	TRBV10-3	CAISEYGNTIYF	TGTGCCATCAGTGAGTACGGCAACACCATATATTTT
TRBD1	once	TRBJ1-6	TRBV4-1	CASSSSQGGESPLHF	TGCGCCAGCAGCTCCTCCCAGGGGGGAGAATCACCCCTCCACTTT
.	.	TRBJ2-7	TRBV7-9	CASSLVGSTYEQYF	TGTGCCAGCAGCTTAGTTGGCAGCACCTACGAGCAGTACTTC
.	.	TRBJ1-6	TRBV9	CASSVRGGYSPLHF	TGTGCCAGCAGCGTGAGGGGAGGGTACTCACCCCTCCACTTT
TRBD2	.	TRBJ2-1	TRBV5-1	CASSFDWGGNEQFF	TGCGCCAGCAGCTTTGATTGGGGGGGCAATGAGCAGTTCTTC
.	.	TRBJ2-7	TRBV11-2	CASSLVREQYF	TGTGCCAGCAGCTTAGTGCGCGAGCAGTACTTC
.	few	TRBJ2-1	TRBV11-2	CASSRKGNEQFF	TGTGCCAGCAGCCGAAAGGGTAATGAGCAGTTCTTC
TRBD2	.	TRBJ2-7	TRBV6-5	CASSYSPSGGYEQYF	TGTGCCAGCAGTTACTCCCCAAGCGGGGGCTACGAGCAGTACTTC
TRBD1	once	TRBJ2-7	TRBV27	CASRYRPGQGIPLQYF	TGTGCCAGCAGATATCGTCCCGGACAGGGCATCCCTCTCCAGTACTTC
.	.	TRBJ2-7	TRBV30	CAWSVGIGYEQYF	TGTGCCTGGAGTGTAGGTATAGGCTACGAGCAGTACTTC
.	few	TRBJ1-1	TRBV27	CASSLGTEAFF	TGTGCCAGCAGTTTGGGCACTGAAGCTTTCTTT
.	once	TRBJ2-5	TRBV7-2	CASSLVGRVGETQYF	TGTGCCAGCAGCTTAGTAGGCAGGGTCGGGGAGACCCAGTACTTC
.	.	TRBJ2-1	TRBV27	CASSLQGSYNEQFF	TGTGCCAGCAGTTTACAGGGATCCTACAATGAGCAGTTCTTC
.	.	TRBJ2-1	TRBV19	CASFGGASNEQFF	TGTGCCAGTTTTGGGGGGGCCAGCAATGAGCAGTTCTTC
.	.	TRBJ1-1	TRBV29-1	CSADDGFEAFF	TGCAGCGCCGACGACGGGTTTGAAGCTTTCTTT
.	.	TRBJ1-5	TRBV27	CASATGTQIHQPQHF	TGTGCCAGCGCTACCGGGACACAAATTCATCAGCCCCAGCATTTT
.	.	TRBJ1-2	TRBV30	CAYTDGFYGYTF	TGTGCCTACACTGACGGATTCTATGGCTACACCTTC
TRBD2	few	TRBJ2-2	TRBV15	CATNPGLAGPELFF	TGTGCCACCAATCCAGGACTAGCAGGTCCGGAGCTGTTTTTT
TRBD1	.	TRBJ1-2	TRBV7-6	CASSPNPAGTGNGYTF	TGTGCCAGCAGCCCTAACCCCGCCGGGACAGGGAATGGCTACACCTTC
.	.	TRBJ1-5	TRBV27	CASSLDGDQPQHF	TGTGCCAGCAGTTTGGACGGGGACCAGCCCCAGCATTTT
.	once	TRBJ1-2	TRBV7-2	CASSLVPDLNYGYTF	TGTGCCAGCAGCTTAGTGCCGGACCTAAACTATGGCTACACCTTC
TRBD1	.	TRBJ2-1	TRBV25-1	CASSDPGQGKDEQFF	TGTGCCAGCAGTGACCCGGGACAGGGGAAGGATGAGCAGTTCTTC
.	few	TRBJ1-6	TRBV19	CASSTGRGAPLHF	TGTGCCAGCTCCACAGGGCGCGGGGCACCCCTCCACTTT
.	.	TRBJ2-5	TRBV6-5	CASSPRRVEETQYF	TGTGCCAGCAGTCCCCGAAGGGTTGAGGAGACCCAGTACTTC
.	.	TRBJ2-3	TRBV27	CASSSDGTDTDTQYF	TGTGCCAGCAGTTCGGACGGAACAGACACAGATACGCAGTATTTT
.	.	TRBJ2-1	TRBV27	CASSLSSYNEQFF	TGTGCCAGCAGTTTATCCAGCTACAATGAGCAGTTCTTC
TRBD1	.	TRBJ2-5	TRBV29-1	CSVEFRGQETQYF	TGCAGCGTTGAGTTCAGGGGGCAAGAGACCCAGTACTTC
.	.	TRBJ2-5	TRBV2	CASRRVTVLQETQYF	TGTGCCAGCAGAAGAGTTACGGTTCTTCAAGAGACCCAGTACTTC
TRBD2	.	TRBJ2-6	TRBV15	CATSRVGGDGANVLTF	TGTGCCACCAGCAGAGTCGGGGGGGACGGGGCCAACGTCCTGACTTTC
TRBD1	.	TRBJ2-7	TRBV6-5	CASSRTGGLSEQYF	TGTGCCAGCAGTCGGACAGGGGGCTTAAGCGAGCAGTACTTC
TRBD1	.	TRBJ2-2	TRBV27	CASSFGQGHTGELFF	TGTGCCAGCAGTTTTGGACAGGGCCACACCGGGGAGCTGTTTTTT
TRBD2	.	TRBJ2-3	TRBV6-1	CASSEKSGGADTQYF	TGTGCCAGCAGTGAAAAAAGCGGGGGGGCCGATACGCAGTATTTT
TRBD1	.	TRBJ1-1	TRBV20-1	CSPGQGAEAFF	TGCAGTCCTGGACAGGGGGCTGAAGCTTTCTTT
TRBD1	.	TRBJ1-6	TRBV30	CAWGGTGSQRSYNSPLHF	TGTGCCTGGGGCGGGACAGGGAGTCAACGCTCCTATAATTCACCCCTCCACTTT
.	.	TRBJ2-4	TRBV9	CASSPQGTKNIQYF	TGTGCCAGCAGCCCACAGGGAACCAAAAACATTCAGTACTTC
.	.	TRBJ1-1	TRBV5-1	CASSLDRDTEAFF	TGCGCCAGCAGCTTGGACAGGGACACTGAAGCTTTCTTT
.	.	TRBJ1-1	TRBV7-9	CASSLVLLNTEAFF	TGTGCCAGCAGCTTGGTACTACTGAACACTGAAGCTTTCTTT
.	few	TRBJ1-5	TRBV2	CASSGAGPNQPQHF	TGTGCCAGCAGTGGGGCAGGGCCCAATCAGCCCCAGCATTTT
TRBD1	.	TRBJ2-5	TRBV27	CASRRTGGAFETQYF	TGTGCCAGCAGACGGACAGGGGGCGCATTTGAGACCCAGTACTTC
.	.	TRBJ2-2	TRBV6-5	CASGLYTGELFF	TGTGCCTCGGGACTTTACACCGGGGAGCTGTTTTTT
.	few	TRBJ2-3	TRBV2	CASRENTDTQYF	TGTGCCAGCAGGGAGAACACAGATACGCAGTATTTT
TRBD2	few	TRBJ2-1	TRBV4-1	CASSQTGTGGLAGGNNEQFF	TGCGCCAGCAGCCAAACCGGGACAGGAGGACTAGCGGGGGGTAACAATGAGCAGTTCTTC
.	.	TRBJ2-7	TRBV10-3	CAISGPGDSYEQYF	TGTGCCATCAGTGGGCCCGGGGACTCCTACGAGCAGTACTTC